The clone carrying this T cell receptor (beta chain) was detected a few times. Antigen unknown. Assay: immunoSEQ multiplex PCR; the TCRdb copy retains only in-frame clones and omits some. The data hold around 24,000 clones, with 74% observed a single time. This CDR3 contains 16 residues. Germline trimming cut 6 bases from V and 9 bases from J; bases unmatched to any gene: 13. Germline CDR1 reads SGHTA; CDR2 reads FQGNSA. This entry belongs to a study of STAT5B mutations in CD4+ large granular lymphocyte leukemia. Findings and caveats of the study: The CD4+ versus CD8+ T-LGLL clonality difference may reflect limited sample size.

Healthy controls were blood donor buffy coats. This receptor was taken from a human donor in good health. The rearrangement joins TRBV7-2 to TRBJ2-1, with 11 bases identical to TRBD2. The sample comprised CD4+ T cells from blood buffy coats. Here the CDR3 reads CASSPTSGAGSGEQFF. The CDR3 bases are TGTGCCAGCAGTCCGACTAGCGGGGCGGGGTCTGGTGAGCAGTTCTTC.